Following are 8 T cell receptor beta chains from one sample sequenced in a study of metastatic and nonmetastatic thyroid tumors. TCRdb re-called the PCR reads through MiXCR. The data hold roughly 83,000 clones, with just under 15% observed a single time. All patients were untreated before thyroid surgery. The material sequenced was blood. The receptors were gathered from a female donor with papillary thyroid cancer or a benign thyroid nodule (not recorded which). Some clones in this sample may be carry-over from other donors' samples.

This clone was seen ten or more times. This chain connects TRBV30 to TRBJ1-6, with TRBD1 as a possible D gene (5 bases). Per the germline V gene, CDR1 is GTSNPN and CDR2 is SVGIG (reference sequence). V lost 3 bases and J 12 bases, leaving 15 bases between the germline ends. The CDR3 spans 13 residues. The CDR3 DNA reads TGTGCCTGGAGCGAATCGTTGGGGGTACCCCTCCACTTT. Amino acids: CAWSESLGVPLHF.

The sample holds many counts of this clone. The rearrangement joins TRBV6-1 to TRBJ1-2; 7 positions agree with TRBD1. CDR3 length equals 15 residues. V shed 6 bases and J 1 base; nucleotides not matched to a gene: 8. CDR1 and CDR2 (germline): MNHNS, SASEGT. The CDR3: CASRPSGGGNYGYTF. CDR3 DNA: TGTGCCAGCAGGCCATCAGGGGGTGGTAACTATGGCTACACCTTC.

This clone came up many times. The rearrangement uses TRBV4-1 and TRBJ1-1; D not resolved. Germline V lookup: CDR1 MGHRA, CDR2 YSYEKL. The CDR3 contains 13 residues. V was trimmed by 3 bases and J by 7 bases, leaving 12 bases between them. The CDR3 reads CASSQQIAVEAFF. The CDR3 DNA sequence: TGCGCCAGCAGCCAGCAAATAGCGGTTGAAGCTTTCTTT.

In its sample, this clone was seen many times. The rearrangement uses TRBV7-3 and TRBJ2-5, with 9 bases aligning to TRBD1. This CDR3 region has 15 residues. The germline CDR1 and CDR2 sequences are SGHTA and FQGTGA. Unmatched junction bases numbered 9, after V lost 5 bases and J lost 5 bases. This CDR3 is CASSTGQGVRETQYF. The CDR3 DNA follows: TGTGCCAGCAGCACGGGACAGGGAGTAAGGGAGACCCAGTACTTC.

This clone was seen ten or more times. This chain links TRBV7-8 with TRBJ1-1; D call uncertain. Germline V CDR1 and CDR2: SGHVS, FQNEAQ. The germline V and J ends were trimmed by 0 bases and 1 base, with 6 bases remaining between them. This CDR3 is 14 amino acids long. CDR3 in amino acids: CASSLARWNTEAFF. In DNA form, the CDR3 reads TGTGCCAGCAGCTTAGCGCGGTGGAACACTGAAGCTTTCTTT.

The gene calls are TRBV6-2 or TRBV6-3 and TRBJ2-7; D unclear. V lost 4 bases and J 7 bases, leaving 23 bases between the germline ends. Germline-derived CDR1 and CDR2 are MNHEY and SVGEGT. The CDR3 spans 16 residues. The CDR3 nucleotides are TGTGCCAGCAGTTCGAACTCGAACACGGTAAAGAGGGAGCAGTACTTC. Translated: CASSSNSNTVKREQYF.

This clone was counted at least ten times. This rearrangement joins TRBV4-2 to TRBJ2-1, with D maybe TRBD2 (7 bases). V gave up 4 bases and J gave up 1 base, with 14 bases separating them. This CDR3 spans 16 amino acids. CDR1 is LGHNA and CDR2 is YNFKEQ in the germline V gene. As DNA, the CDR3 is TGTGCCAGCAGCCCCTGGGGGGGGCTATCCTACAATGAGCAGTTCTTC. Translated, it gives CASSPWGGLSYNEQFF.

This chain uses TRBV3-1 with TRBJ2-3; 8 bases map to TRBD2. V lost 4 bases to trimming and J lost 1 base; unmatched junction nucleotides: 10. The germline V gene encodes CDR1 LGHDT and CDR2 YNNKEL (reference sequence). The CDR3 length is 17 residues. CDR3 DNA: TGTGCCAGCAGCCTTCGGGGGGGGGCTAAGGGCACAGATACGCAGTATTTT. Its translation: CASSLRGGAKGTDTQYF.